The clone carrying this T cell receptor beta chain was seen a few times. Antigen: not known. TCRdb re-derived calls from the RACE reads in MiXCR, one entry per CDR3 protein. This table holds around 33,000 distinct CDR3 sequences, less than 15% found once. Indicated time point: pre-sensitization, week 0. The treatment: therapeutic diphenylcyclopropenone sensitization with weekly scalp DPC. Unfractionated whole blood was the source from which total RNA was extracted. The data stem from a study of human T cells and chemical hapten exposure. Turning to the study itself: Sensitization used 2% DPC on roughly 2 cm by roughly 2 cm upper inner arm skin. Across its roughly 24 weeks, the study gave patients weekly diphenylcyclopropenone doses to the scalp. Study results and caveats: Expanded TCRs were compared with controls, and the expanded TCRs formed significantly more large CDR3 similarity clusters.

Germline V gives CDR1 LGHDT, CDR2 YNNKEL (reference sequence). J gave up 6 bases and V 4 bases, and 9 bases lay outside the gene matches. The CDR3 sequence is 15 residues long. This chain connects TRBV3-1 to TRBJ2-1; 7 bases match TRBD2. This TCR was sampled from a woman in her 40s with alopecia areata. Some clones in this sample may be carry-over from other donors' samples. The sequences come from whole blood, collected in connection with sensitization to the hapten diphenylcyclopropenone (DPC). The CDR3 protein is CASSRWLADRNEQFF. The CDR3 bases are TGTGCCAGCAGCCGGTGGCTAGCGGATCGCAATGAGCAGTTCTTC.